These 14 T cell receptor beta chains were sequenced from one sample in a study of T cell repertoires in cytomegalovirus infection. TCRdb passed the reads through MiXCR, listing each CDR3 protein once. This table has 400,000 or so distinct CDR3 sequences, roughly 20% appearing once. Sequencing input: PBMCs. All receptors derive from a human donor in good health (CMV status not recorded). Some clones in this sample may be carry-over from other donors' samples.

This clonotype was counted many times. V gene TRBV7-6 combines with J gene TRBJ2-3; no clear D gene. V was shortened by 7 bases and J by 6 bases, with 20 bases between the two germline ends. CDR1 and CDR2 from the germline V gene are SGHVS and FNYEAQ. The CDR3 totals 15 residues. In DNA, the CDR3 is TGTGCCAGCACCATAGAGGTGGGGTTTTCGGATACGCAGTATTTT. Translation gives CASTIEVGFSDTQYF.

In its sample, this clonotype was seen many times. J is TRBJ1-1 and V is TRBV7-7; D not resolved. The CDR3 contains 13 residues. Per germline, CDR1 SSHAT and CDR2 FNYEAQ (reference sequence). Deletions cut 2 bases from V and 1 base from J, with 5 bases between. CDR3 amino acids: CASSLSENTEAFF. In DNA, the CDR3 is TGTGCCAGCAGCTTATCGGAGAACACTGAAGCTTTCTTT.

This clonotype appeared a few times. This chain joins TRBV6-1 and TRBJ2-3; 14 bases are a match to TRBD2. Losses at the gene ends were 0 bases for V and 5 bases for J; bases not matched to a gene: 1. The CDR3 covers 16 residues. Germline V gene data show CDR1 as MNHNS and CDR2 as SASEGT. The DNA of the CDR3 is TGTGCCAGCAGTGAAGCGGGGACTAGCGGGGGAGATACGCAGTATTTT. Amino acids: CASSEAGTSGGDTQYF.

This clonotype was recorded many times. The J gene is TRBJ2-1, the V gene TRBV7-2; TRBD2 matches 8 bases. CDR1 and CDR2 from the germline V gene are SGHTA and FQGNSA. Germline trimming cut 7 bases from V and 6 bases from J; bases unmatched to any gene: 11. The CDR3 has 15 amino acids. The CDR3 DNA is TGTGCCAGCACCCCTAGCCCTAGCGGGCTCAATGAGCAGTTCTTC. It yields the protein CASTPSPSGLNEQFF.

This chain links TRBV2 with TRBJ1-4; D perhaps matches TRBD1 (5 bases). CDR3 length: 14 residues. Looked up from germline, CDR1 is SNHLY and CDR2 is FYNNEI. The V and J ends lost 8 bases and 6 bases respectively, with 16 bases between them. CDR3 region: CASGSGTWDEKLFF. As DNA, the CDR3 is TGTGCCAGCGGATCCGGGACCTGGGATGAAAAACTGTTTTTT.

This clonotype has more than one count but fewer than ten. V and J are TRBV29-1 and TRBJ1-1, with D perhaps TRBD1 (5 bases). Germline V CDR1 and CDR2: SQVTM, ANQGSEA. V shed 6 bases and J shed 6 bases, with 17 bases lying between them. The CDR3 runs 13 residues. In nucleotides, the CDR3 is TGCAGCGTCGCGGACTCAGGGATCCCTGAAGCTTTCTTT. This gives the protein CSVADSGIPEAFF.

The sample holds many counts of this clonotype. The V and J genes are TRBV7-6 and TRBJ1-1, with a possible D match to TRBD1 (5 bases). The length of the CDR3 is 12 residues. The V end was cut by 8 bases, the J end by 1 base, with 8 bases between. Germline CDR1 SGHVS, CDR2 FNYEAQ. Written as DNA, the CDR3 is TGTGCCAGCCGGGACCCGAACACTGAAGCTTTCTTT. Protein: CASRDPNTEAFF.

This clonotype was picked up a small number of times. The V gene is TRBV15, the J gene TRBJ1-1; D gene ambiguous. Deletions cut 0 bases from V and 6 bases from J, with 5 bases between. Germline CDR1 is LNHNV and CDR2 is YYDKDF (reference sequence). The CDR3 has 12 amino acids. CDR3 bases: TGTGCCACCAGCAGAGATCTTGCTGAAGCTTTCTTT. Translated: CATSRDLAEAFF.

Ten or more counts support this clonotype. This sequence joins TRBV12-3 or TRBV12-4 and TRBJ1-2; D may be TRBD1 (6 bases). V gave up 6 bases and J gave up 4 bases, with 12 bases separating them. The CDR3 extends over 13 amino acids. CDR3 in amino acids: CASRITGSYGYTF. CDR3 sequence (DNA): TGTGCCAGCAGAATCACAGGGTCCTATGGCTACACCTTC.

This chain's CDR3 is CASSEWQNYGYTF. The CDR3 DNA follows: TGTGCCAGCAGTGAGTGGCAGAACTATGGCTACACCTTC. The chain employs TRBV2 and TRBJ1-2; no clear D gene. This CDR3 is 13 amino acids long. CDR1 and CDR2 from the germline V gene are SNHLY and FYNNEI. The V and J ends lost 3 bases and 2 bases respectively, with 7 bases between them.

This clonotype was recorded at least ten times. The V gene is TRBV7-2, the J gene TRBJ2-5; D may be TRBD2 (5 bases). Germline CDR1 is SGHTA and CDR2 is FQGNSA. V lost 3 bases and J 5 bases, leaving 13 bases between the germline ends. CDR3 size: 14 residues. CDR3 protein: CASSLRALGETQYF. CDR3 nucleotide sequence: TGTGCCAGCAGCTTGAGGGCCCTGGGGGAGACCCAGTACTTC.

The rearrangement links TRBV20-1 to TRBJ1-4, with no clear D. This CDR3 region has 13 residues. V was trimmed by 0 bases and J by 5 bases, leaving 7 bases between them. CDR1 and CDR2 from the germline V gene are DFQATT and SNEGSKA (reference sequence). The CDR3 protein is CSARDAGNEKLFF. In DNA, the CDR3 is TGCAGTGCTAGAGACGCCGGCAATGAAAAACTGTTTTTT.

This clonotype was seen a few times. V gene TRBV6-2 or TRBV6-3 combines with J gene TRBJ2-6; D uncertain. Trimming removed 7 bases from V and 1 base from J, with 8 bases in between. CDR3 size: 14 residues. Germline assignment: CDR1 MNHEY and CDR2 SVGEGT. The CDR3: CASKTASGANVLTF. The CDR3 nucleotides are TGTGCCAGCAAAACGGCTTCTGGGGCCAACGTCCTGACTTTC.

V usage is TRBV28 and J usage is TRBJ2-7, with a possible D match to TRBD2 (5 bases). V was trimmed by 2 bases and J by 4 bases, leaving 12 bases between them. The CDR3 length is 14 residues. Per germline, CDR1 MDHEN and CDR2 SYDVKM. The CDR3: CASSLRTSPYEQYF. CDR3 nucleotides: TGTGCCAGCAGTTTAAGGACTTCACCTTACGAGCAGTACTTC.